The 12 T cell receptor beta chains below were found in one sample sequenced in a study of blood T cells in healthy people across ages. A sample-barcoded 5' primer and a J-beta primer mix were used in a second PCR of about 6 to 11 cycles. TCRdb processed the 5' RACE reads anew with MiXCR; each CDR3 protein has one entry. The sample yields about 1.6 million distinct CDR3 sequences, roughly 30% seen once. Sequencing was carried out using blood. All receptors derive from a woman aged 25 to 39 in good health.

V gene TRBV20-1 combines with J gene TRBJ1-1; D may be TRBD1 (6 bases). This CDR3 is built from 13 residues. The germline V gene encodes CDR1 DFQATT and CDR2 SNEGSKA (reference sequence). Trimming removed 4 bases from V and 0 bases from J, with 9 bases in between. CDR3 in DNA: TGCAGTGCTATCGACAGGCTGAACACTGAAGCTTTCTTT. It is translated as CSAIDRLNTEAFF.

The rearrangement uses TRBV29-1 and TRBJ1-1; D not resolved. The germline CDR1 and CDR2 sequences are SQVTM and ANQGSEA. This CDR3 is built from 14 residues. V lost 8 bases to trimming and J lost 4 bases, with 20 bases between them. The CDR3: CSCGQSMIGTEAFF. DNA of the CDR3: TGCAGCTGCGGGCAATCAATGATTGGCACTGAAGCTTTCTTT.

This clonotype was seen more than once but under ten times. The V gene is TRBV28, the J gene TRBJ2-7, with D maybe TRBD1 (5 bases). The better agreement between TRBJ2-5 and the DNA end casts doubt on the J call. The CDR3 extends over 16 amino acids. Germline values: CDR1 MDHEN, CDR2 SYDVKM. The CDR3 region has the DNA TGTGCCAGCAGTTTAAGGGGCCTAGGAGAGGAGAAGACCCAGTACTTC. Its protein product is CASSLRGLGEEKTQYF.

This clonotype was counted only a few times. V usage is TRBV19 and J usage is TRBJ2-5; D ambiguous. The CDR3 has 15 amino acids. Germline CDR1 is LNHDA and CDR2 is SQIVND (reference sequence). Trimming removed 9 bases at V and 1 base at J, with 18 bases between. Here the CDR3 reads CASKHLFLGQETQYF. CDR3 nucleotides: TGTGCCAGCAAGCACTTATTCCTAGGCCAAGAGACCCAGTACTTC. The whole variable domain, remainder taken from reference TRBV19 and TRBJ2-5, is DGGITQSPKYLFRKEGQNVTLSCEQNLNHDAMYWYRQDPGQGLRLIYYSQIVNDFQKGDIAEGYSVSREKKESFPLTVTSAQKNPTAFYLCASKHLFLGQETQYFGPGTRLLVL.

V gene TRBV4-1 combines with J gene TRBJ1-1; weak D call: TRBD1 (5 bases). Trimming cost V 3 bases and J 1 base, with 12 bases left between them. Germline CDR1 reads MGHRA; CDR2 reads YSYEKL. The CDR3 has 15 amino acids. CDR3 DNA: TGCGCCAGCAGCCAGTACCCCGGGACGAACACTGAAGCTTTCTTT. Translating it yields CASSQYPGTNTEAFF.

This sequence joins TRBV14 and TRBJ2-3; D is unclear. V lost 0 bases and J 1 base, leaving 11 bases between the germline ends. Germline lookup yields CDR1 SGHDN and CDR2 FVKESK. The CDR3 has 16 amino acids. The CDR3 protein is CASSQDVPKGTDTQYF. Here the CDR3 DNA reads TGTGCCAGCAGCCAAGATGTCCCAAAGGGCACAGATACGCAGTATTTT.

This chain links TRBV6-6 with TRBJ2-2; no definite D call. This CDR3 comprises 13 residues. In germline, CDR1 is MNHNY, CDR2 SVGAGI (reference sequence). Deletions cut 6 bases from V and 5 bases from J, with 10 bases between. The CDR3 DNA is TGTGCCAGCAGGCCGCTTACTACCGGGGAGCTGTTTTTT. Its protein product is CASRPLTTGELFF.

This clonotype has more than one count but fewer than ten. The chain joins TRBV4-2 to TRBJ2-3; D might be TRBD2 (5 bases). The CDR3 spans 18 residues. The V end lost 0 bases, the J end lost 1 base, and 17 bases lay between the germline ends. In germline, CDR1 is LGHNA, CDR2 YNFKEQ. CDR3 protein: CASSQEMPSRTGTDTQYF. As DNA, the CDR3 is TGTGCCAGCAGCCAAGAGATGCCTAGCAGGACGGGCACAGATACGCAGTATTTT.

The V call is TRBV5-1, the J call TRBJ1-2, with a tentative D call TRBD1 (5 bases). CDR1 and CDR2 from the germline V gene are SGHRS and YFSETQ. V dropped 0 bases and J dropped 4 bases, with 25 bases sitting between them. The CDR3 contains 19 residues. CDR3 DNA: TGCGCCAGCAGCTTGGAAGATGGGACGGCTAACAAAATCATCTATGGCTACACCTTC. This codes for CASSLEDGTANKIIYGYTF.

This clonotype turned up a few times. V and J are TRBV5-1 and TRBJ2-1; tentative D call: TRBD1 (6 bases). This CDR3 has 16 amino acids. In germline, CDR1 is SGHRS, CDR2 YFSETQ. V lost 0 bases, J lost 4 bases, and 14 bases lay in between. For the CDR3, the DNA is TGCGCCAGCAGCTTGGAGCCAGGGGTCACTTACAATGAGCAGTTCTTC. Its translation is CASSLEPGVTYNEQFF.

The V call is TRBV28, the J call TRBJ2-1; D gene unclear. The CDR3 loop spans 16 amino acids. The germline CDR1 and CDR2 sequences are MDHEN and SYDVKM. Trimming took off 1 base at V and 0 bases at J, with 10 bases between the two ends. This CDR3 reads CASSLSRPGSYNEQFF. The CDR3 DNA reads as TGTGCCAGCAGTTTATCTCGCCCGGGCTCCTACAATGAGCAGTTCTTC.

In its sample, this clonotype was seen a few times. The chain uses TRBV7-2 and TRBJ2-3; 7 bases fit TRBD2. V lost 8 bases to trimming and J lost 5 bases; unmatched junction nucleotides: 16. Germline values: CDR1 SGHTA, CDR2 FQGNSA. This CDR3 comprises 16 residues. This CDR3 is CASGWVGRGIRDTQYF. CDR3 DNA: TGTGCCAGCGGATGGGTGGGGCGGGGGATAAGAGATACGCAGTATTTT.